The TCR beta chain under discussion was sequenced for a study of vaccination and CD4 T cells after COVID-19. In this sample, this clonotype turned up a few times. Antigen unknown. Indicated treatment: roughly 11-day PBMC culture with coronavirus spike peptide pools or control peptides (ViraFEST assay). The assay that was used to sequence DNA from cultured CD4+ T cells was the Oncomine TCR Beta short-read assay. TCRdb ran MiXCR on the PCR reads and lists one entry per CDR3 protein. The sample has 20,000 to 25,000 distinct CDR3 sequences; approximately 48% are singletons. Trimming cost V 4 bases and J 9 bases; bases outside gene matches: 17. The CDR3 is 17 amino acids. Germline V gene lookup returns CDR1 LNHDA and CDR2 SQIVND (reference sequence).

This receptor was taken from a human donor who had recovered from COVID-19. This chain uses TRBV19 with TRBJ1-1; 10 positions agree with TRBD1. Sequences were obtained from CD4+ T cells from blood, cultured in vitro. In DNA form, the CDR3 reads TGTGCCAGTAGTACCACCGGGACAGGGGACTTGTCCGACAAAGCTTTCTTT. It yields the protein CASSTTGTGDLSDKAFF.